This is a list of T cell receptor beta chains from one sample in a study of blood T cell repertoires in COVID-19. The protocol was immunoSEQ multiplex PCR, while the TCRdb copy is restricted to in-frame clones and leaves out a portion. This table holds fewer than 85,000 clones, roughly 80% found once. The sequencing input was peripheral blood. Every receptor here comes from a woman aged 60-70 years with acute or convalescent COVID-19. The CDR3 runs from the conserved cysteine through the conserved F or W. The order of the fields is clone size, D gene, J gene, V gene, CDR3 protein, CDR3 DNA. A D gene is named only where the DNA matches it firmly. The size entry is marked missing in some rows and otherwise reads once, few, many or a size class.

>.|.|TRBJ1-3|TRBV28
CASSTPSEGRGYTIYF
TGTGCCAGCAGTACCCCATCGGAGGGACGAGGGTACACCATATATTTT
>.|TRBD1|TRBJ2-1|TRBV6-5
CASSLRDRGHNEQFF
TGTGCCAGCAGTTTACGGGACAGGGGACACAATGAGCAGTTCTTC
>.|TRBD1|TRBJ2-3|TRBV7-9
CASSNRQGWTDTQYF
TGTGCCAGCAGCAACCGACAGGGTTGGACAGATACGCAGTATTTT
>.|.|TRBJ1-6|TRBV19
CASGGRGSYNSPLHF
TGTGCCAGTGGAGGGAGAGGCTCCTATAATTCACCCCTCCACTTT
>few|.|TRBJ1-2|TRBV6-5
CASSYSAGWVDYGYTF
TGTGCCAGCAGTTACTCGGCAGGGTGGGTTGATTATGGCTACACCTTC
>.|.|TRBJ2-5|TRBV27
CASSPTTGQPLQETQYF
TGTGCCAGCAGTCCGACGACAGGCCAACCTTTACAAGAGACCCAGTACTTC
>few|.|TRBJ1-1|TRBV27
CASSREVGTAKAFF
TGTGCCAGCAGTCGGGAGGTAGGGACGGCGAAAGCTTTCTTT
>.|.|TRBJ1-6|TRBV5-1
CASSLEAVRGSPLHF
TGCGCCAGCAGCTTGGAGGCCGTTCGGGGATCACCCCTCCACTTT
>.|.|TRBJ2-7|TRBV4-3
CASSQDYADSSYEQYF
TGCGCCAGCAGCCAAGATTATGCGGACAGCTCCTACGAGCAGTACTTC
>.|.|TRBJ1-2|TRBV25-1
CASTQGNYGYTF
TGTGCCAGCACCCAGGGCAACTATGGCTACACCTTC
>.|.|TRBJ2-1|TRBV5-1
CASSLEGGGPYNEQFF
TGCGCCAGCAGCTTGGAGGGGGGGGGCCCCTACAATGAGCAGTTCTTC
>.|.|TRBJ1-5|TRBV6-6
CASSYSRGNSNQPQHF
TGTGCCAGCAGTTACAGTCGGGGGAATAGCAATCAGCCCCAGCATTTT
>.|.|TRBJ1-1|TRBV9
CASNRGADTEAFF
TGTGCCAGCAACCGGGGGGCCGACACTGAAGCTTTCTTT
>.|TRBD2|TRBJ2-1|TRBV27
CASSLFRLAGISYNEQFF
TGTGCCAGCAGTTTATTTAGACTAGCGGGGATCTCCTACAATGAGCAGTTCTTC
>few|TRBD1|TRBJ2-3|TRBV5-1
CASSSPGQGAPGGSDTQYF
TGCGCCAGCAGCTCTCCGGGACAGGGGGCGCCAGGTGGATCGGATACGCAGTATTTT
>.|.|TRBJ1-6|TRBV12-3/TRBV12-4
CASSFIPLHF
TGTGCCAGCAGTTTTATCCCCCTCCACTTT
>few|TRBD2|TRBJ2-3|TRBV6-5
CASRGLAGGTDTQYF
TGTGCCAGCAGGGGACTAGCGGGGGGCACAGATACGCAGTATTTT
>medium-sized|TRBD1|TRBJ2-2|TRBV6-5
CASSRTGPNTGELFF
TGTGCCAGCAGTCGGACAGGCCCTAACACCGGGGAGCTGTTTTTT
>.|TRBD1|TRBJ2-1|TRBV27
CASTNGQGNEQFF
TGTGCCAGCACCAACGGACAGGGCAATGAGCAGTTCTTC
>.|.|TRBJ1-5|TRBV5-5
CASSGDFSNQPQHF
TGTGCCAGCAGCGGGGACTTTAGCAATCAGCCCCAGCATTTT
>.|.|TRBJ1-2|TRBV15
CATSRDRDSRYGYTF
TGTGCCACCAGCAGAGATAGAGACAGCCGATATGGCTACACCTTC
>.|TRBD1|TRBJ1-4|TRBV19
CASRQQGTATNEKLFF
TGTGCCAGTAGGCAACAGGGGACAGCAACTAATGAAAAACTGTTTTTT
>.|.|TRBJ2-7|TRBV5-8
CASTLGQLYEQYF
TGTGCCAGCACTCTAGGACAGCTCTACGAGCAGTACTTC
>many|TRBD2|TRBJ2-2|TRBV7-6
CASSFRPSGGDNTGELFF
TGTGCCAGCAGCTTCCGGCCTAGCGGGGGCGATAACACCGGGGAGCTGTTTTTT
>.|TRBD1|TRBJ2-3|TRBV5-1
CASSSSGQGTDTQYF
TGCGCCAGCAGCTCCTCGGGACAGGGCACAGATACGCAGTATTTT
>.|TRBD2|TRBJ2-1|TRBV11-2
CASSLVPSPWTSGGNEQFF
TGTGCCAGCAGCTTAGTCCCTAGTCCCTGGACTAGCGGGGGGAATGAGCAGTTCTTC
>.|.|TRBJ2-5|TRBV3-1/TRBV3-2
CASSQERVQETQYF
TGTGCCAGCAGCCAAGAGCGGGTTCAAGAGACCCAGTACTTC
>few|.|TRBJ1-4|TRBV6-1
CASSDVWPTGEKLFF
TGTGCCAGCAGTGATGTTTGGCCCACGGGGGAAAAACTGTTTTTT